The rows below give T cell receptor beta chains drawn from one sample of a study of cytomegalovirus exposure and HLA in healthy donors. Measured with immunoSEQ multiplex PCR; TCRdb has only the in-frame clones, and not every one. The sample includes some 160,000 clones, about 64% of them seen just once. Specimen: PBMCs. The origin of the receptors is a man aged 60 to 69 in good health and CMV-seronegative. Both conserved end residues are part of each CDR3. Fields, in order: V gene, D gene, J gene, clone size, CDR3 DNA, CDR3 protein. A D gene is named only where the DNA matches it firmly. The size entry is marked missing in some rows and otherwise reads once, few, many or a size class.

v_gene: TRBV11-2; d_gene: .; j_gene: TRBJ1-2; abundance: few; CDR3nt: TGTGCCAGCAGCTTAGGGTCAGGGGTCTATGGCTACACCTTC; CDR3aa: CASSLGSGVYGYTF
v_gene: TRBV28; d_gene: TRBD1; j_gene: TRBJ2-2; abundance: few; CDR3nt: TGTGCCTCCGGGACAGGCGCCGGGGAGCTGTTTTTT; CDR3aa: CASGTGAGELFF
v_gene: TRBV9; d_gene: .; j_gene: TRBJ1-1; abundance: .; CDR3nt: TGTGCCAGCAGCGTAGGCGGCGCGGATCCTGAAGCTTTCTTT; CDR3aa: CASSVGGADPEAFF
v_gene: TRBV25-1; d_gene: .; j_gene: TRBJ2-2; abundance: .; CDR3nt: TGTGCCAGCAGTGAGGAGGGCATGGGCACCGGGGAGCTGTTTTTT; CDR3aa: CASSEEGMGTGELFF
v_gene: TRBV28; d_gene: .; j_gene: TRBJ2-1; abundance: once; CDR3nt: TGTGCCAGCAGTTTGACTTCGAGCTCCTACAATGAGCAGTTCTTC; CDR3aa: CASSLTSSSYNEQFF
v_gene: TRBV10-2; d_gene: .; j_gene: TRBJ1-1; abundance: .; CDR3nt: TGCGCCAGCACTGGCTTCGCGAACACTGAAGCTTTCTTT; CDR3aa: CASTGFANTEAFF
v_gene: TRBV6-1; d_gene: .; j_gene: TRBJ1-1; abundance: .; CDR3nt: TGTGCCAGCAGTGAAGTGGGGAGCAATACGAACACTGAAGCTTTCTTT; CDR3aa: CASSEVGSNTNTEAFF
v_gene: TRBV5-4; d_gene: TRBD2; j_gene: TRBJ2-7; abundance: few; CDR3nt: TGTGCCAGCAGCCCGAAACTAGCGGGAGGGCCGGTATCCTACGAGCAGTACTTC; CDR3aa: CASSPKLAGGPVSYEQYF
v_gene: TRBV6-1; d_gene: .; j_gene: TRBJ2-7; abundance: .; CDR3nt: TGTGCCAGCAGTGAGGGGGCAGGATCCTACGAGCAGTACTTC; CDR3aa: CASSEGAGSYEQYF
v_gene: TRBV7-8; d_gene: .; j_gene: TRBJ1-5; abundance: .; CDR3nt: TGTGCCAGCAGCTCCAGGGGAAATCAGCCCCAGCATTTT; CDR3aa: CASSSRGNQPQHF
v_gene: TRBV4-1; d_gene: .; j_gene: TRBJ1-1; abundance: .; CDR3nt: TGCGCCAGCAGCCAAGCGCCTGGGGCGGGGGGCGAAGCTTTCTTT; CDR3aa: CASSQAPGAGGEAFF
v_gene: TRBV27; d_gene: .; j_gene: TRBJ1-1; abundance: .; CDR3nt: TGTGCCAGCAGCACTCACACTGAAGCTTTCTTT; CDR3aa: CASSTHTEAFF
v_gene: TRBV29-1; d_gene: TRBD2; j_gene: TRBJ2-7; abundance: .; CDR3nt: TGCAGCATGGTAGGCGCGGGAGTTTCCGAGCAGTACTTC; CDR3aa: CSMVGAGVSEQYF
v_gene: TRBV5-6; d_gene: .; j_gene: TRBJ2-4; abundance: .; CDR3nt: TGTGCCAGCAGCTTGGGGAGGGGCGCGAACATTCAGTACTTC; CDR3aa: CASSLGRGANIQYF
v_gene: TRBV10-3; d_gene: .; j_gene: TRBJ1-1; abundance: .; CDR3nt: TGTGCCATCAGGGCCAGGGAATTGACGGAAAACACTGAAGCTTTCTTT; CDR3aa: CAIRARELTENTEAFF
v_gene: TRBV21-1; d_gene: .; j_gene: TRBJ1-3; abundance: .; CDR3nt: .; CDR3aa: CASSPWGQGARLTSGNTIYF
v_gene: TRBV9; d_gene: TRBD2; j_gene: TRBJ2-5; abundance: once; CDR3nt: TGTGCCAGCAGCGTCGGGAGGGGCGGTCAGGAGACCCAGTACTTC; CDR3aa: CASSVGRGGQETQYF
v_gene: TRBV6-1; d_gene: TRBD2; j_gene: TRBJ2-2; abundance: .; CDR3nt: TGTGCCAGCAGTGAGAGCGGGAGGGCCGGATTTGGGCCCACCGGGGAGCTGTTTTTT; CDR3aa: CASSESGRAGFGPTGELFF
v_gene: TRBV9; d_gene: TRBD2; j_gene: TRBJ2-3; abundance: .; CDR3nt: TGTGCCAGTGGGCTAGCGGGAGTAACAGATACGCAGTATTTT; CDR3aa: CASGLAGVTDTQYF
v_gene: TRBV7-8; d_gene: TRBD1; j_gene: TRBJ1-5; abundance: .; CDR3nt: TGTGCCAGCAGTAAAGGGACAGGTGTTTTGAAAAATCAGCCCCAGCATTTT; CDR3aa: CASSKGTGVLKNQPQHF
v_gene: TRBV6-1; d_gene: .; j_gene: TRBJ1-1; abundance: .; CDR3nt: TGTGCCAGCAGTGAAGCGCCCCAGGCCCAGGAAGCTTTCTTT; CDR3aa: CASSEAPQAQEAFF
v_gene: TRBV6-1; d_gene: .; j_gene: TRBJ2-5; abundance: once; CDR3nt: TGTGCCAGCGGAACCAGGGGATGGAGAGAGACCCAGTACTTC; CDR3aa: CASGTRGWRETQYF
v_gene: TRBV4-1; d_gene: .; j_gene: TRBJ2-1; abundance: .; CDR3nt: TGCGCCAGCAGCCAACTGGCTTCTGGTGAGCAGTTCTTC; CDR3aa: CASSQLASGEQFF
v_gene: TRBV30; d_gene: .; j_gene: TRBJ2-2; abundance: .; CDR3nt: TGTGCCTGGAGTGTAGCTCCAGGGGACACCGGGGAGCTGTTTTTT; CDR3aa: CAWSVAPGDTGELFF
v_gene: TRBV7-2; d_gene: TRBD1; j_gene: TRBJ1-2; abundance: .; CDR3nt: TGTGCCAGCAGCGAGACAGGGTATGGCTACACCTTC; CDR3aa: CASSETGYGYTF
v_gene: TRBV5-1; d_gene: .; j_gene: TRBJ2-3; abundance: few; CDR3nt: TGCGCCAGCAGCTTGCCCCCTAGCGCGACTAGCACAGATACGCAGTATTTT; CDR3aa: CASSLPPSATSTDTQYF
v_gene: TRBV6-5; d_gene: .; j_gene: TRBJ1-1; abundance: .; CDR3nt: TGTGCCAGCAGTTACAAGGGCAGGGTGGGCACTGAAGCTTTCTTT; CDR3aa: CASSYKGRVGTEAFF
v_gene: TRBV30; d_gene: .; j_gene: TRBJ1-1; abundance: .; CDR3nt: TGTGCCTGGGTCCGGACAGCCATGAACACTGAAGCTTTCTTT; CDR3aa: CAWVRTAMNTEAFF
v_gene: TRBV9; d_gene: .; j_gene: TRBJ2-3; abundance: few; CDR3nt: TGTGCCAGCAGCGTAGAAGTACTCACAGATACGCAGTATTTT; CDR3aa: CASSVEVLTDTQYF
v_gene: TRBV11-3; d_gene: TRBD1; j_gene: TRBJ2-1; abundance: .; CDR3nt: TGTGCCAGCGCTAGCCGGGGACAGATTTACAATGAGCAGTTCTTC; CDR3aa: CASASRGQIYNEQFF
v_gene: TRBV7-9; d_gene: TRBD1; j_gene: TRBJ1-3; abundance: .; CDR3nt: TGTGCCAGCAGCTTACGACAGGGGGCTGGAAACACCATATATTTT; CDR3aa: CASSLRQGAGNTIYF
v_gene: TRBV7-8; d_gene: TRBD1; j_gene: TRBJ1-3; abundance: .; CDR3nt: TGTGCCAGCAGCGCTTCGGGACAGAACTGGGGAAACACCATATATTTT; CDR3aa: CASSASGQNWGNTIYF
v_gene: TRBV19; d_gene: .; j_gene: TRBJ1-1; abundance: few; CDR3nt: TGTGCCAGTTCGCGCCAACAGGGAGGGACTGAAGCTTTCTTT; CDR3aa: CASSRQQGGTEAFF
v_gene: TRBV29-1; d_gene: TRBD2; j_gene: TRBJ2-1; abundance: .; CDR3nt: TGCAGCGTTGGGGGACTAGCGGAACACAATGAGCAGTTCTTC; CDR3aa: CSVGGLAEHNEQFF
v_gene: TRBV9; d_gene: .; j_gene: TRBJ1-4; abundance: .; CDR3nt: TGTGCCAGCAGCGTAGGACTAAGAGGGGAAAAACTGTTTTTT; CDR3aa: CASSVGLRGEKLFF
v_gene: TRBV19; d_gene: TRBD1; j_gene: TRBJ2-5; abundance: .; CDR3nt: TGTGCCAGTAGTATTGGGACAGAGCAAGAGACCCAGTACTTC; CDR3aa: CASSIGTEQETQYF
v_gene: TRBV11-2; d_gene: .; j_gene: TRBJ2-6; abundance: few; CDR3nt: TGTGCCAGCAGCTTGTCAGGGGCCAACGTCCTGACTTTC; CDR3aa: CASSLSGANVLTF
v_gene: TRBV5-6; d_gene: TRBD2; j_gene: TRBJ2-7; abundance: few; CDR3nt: TGTGCCAGCAGCTTGCCGGGAGGAGTATCCTACGAGCAGTACTTC; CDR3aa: CASSLPGGVSYEQYF
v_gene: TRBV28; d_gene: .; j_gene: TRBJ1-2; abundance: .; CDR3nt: TGTGCCAGCAGTTTAACGACAGCCGATAACTATGGCTACACCTTC; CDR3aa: CASSLTTADNYGYTF
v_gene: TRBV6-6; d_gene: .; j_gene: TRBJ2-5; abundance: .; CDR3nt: TGTGCCAGCACCTGGGGCCTAGAGACCCAGTACTTC; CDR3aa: CASTWGLETQYF
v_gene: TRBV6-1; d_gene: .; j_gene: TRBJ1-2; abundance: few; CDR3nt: TGTGCCAGCAGTGAAGCGCGACGACAGGTCAACTATGGCTACACCTTC; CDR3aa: CASSEARRQVNYGYTF
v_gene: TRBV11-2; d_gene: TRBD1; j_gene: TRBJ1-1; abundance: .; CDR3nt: TGTGCCAGCAGGCCGGACAGGGGGCGGAACACTGAAGCTTTCTTT; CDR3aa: CASRPDRGRNTEAFF
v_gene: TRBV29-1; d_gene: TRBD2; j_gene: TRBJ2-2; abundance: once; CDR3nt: TGCAGCGGTGGACCAGCGGGAGGGAACACCGGGGAGCTGTTTTTT; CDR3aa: CSGGPAGGNTGELFF
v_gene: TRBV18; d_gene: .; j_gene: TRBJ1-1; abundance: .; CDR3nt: TGTGCCAGCTCACCAAGGCTACAGCAGAACACTGAAGCTTTCTTT; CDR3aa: CASSPRLQQNTEAFF
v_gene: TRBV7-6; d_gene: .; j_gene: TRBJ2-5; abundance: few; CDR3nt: TGTGCCAGCAGCTTACGGGTGCAAGAGACCCAGTACTTC; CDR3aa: CASSLRVQETQYF